Listed below are T cell receptor beta chains from one sample, sequenced in a study of cytomegalovirus exposure and HLA in healthy donors. The assay was immunoSEQ multiplex PCR, and TCRdb's table has in-frame clones only and misses some. The table shows fewer than 150,000 clones, with more than 70% occurring only once. The material sequenced was PBMCs. The receptor set was obtained from a man aged 35 to 55 in good health and CMV-seronegative. Each CDR3 is given with its conserved first and last residue. Fields, in order: CDR3 protein, CDR3 DNA, D gene, clone size, CDR3 length, J gene, V gene. D genes are given only for firm matches. Clone size appears in some rows only: once, few, many, or a class for an expanded clone.

CASSEAPVNYGYTF TGTGCCAGCAGTGAAGCTCCTGTCAACTATGGCTACACCTTC . few 14 TRBJ1-2 TRBV6-1
CASSQDSGYEQYF TGCGCCAGCAGCCAAGATTCAGGGTACGAGCAGTACTTC . . 13 TRBJ2-7 TRBV4-3
CASSAPGAETQYF TGTGCCAGCAGCGCCCCAGGGGCAGAGACCCAGTACTTC . . 13 TRBJ2-5 TRBV7-2
CASSQLGQGDTGELFF TGTGCCAGCAGCCAACTAGGACAGGGTGACACCGGGGAGCTGTTTTTT TRBD1 . 16 TRBJ2-2 TRBV4-2
CASSQEPQSNIQYF TGCGCCAGCAGCCAAGAACCACAGTCAAACATTCAGTACTTC . . 14 TRBJ2-4 TRBV4-1
CASSLGGTGTNEKLFF TGTGCCAGCAGCTTAGGGGGGACAGGGACGAATGAAAAACTGTTTTTT TRBD1 once 16 TRBJ1-4 TRBV7-9
CASPRPNTGELFF TGTGCCAGCCCTCGTCCGAACACCGGGGAGCTGTTTTTT . . 13 TRBJ2-2 TRBV27
CAISEQLAGDYTGELFF TGTGCCATCAGTGAGCAACTAGCGGGGGACTACACCGGGGAGCTGTTTTTT TRBD2 few 17 TRBJ2-2 TRBV10-3
CASSEGLVGTDTQYF TGTGCCAGCAGTGAAGGTCTAGTGGGCACAGATACGCAGTATTTT . . 15 TRBJ2-3 TRBV6-1
CASSSAGTSGLAGELFF TGTGCCAGCAGCTCCGCCGGGACTAGCGGTTTAGCCGGGGAGCTGTTTTTT TRBD2 few 17 TRBJ2-2 TRBV11-3
CASSPGQVLQQETQYF TGTGCCAGCAGTCCAGGACAGGTCCTACAGCAAGAGACCCAGTACTTC TRBD1 . 16 TRBJ2-5 TRBV28
CASNMGSNQPQHF TGTGCCAGCAACATGGGCAGCAATCAGCCCCAGCATTTT . . 13 TRBJ1-5 TRBV19
CASSVGRGGGETQYF TGTGCCAGCAGTGTTGGGCGGGGAGGGGGAGAGACCCAGTACTTC . . 15 TRBJ2-5 TRBV6-1
CASSTQRGAPGEKLFF TGTGCCAGCAGCACCCAGCGGGGTGCCCCTGGGGAAAAACTGTTTTTT . . 16 TRBJ1-4 TRBV7-2
CASSLSGFQETQYF TGTGCCAGCAGCCTATCAGGTTTCCAAGAGACCCAGTACTTC . . 14 TRBJ2-5 TRBV5-8
CSVPLLRQGAKTEAFF TGCAGCGTCCCCCTTCTTAGACAGGGGGCGAAAACTGAAGCTTTCTTT TRBD1 . 16 TRBJ1-1 TRBV29-1
CASSTPSGRGEQYF TGCGCCAGCAGTACCCCTAGCGGGAGGGGCGAGCAGTACTTC TRBD2 . 14 TRBJ2-7 TRBV10-1
CASSQTSYNEQFF TGCGCCAGCAGCCAGACTAGCTACAATGAGCAGTTCTTC . few 13 TRBJ2-1 TRBV4-3
CATSRDNGGSNTEAFF TGTGCCACCAGCAGAGATAATGGGGGCTCGAACACTGAAGCTTTCTTT . . 16 TRBJ1-1 TRBV15
CASSLALAGVETQYF TGCGCCAGCAGCTTGGCACTAGCGGGAGTTGAGACCCAGTACTTC TRBD2 . 15 TRBJ2-5 TRBV5-1
CASKNSGAGETGELFF TGTGCCAGCAAGAACTCAGGGGCAGGAGAGACCGGGGAGCTGTTTTTT . . 16 TRBJ2-2 TRBV6-6
CASSHGAMGGRNEKLFF TGCGCCAGCAGCCATGGTGCCATGGGGGGTAGAAATGAAAAACTGTTTTTT . . 17 TRBJ1-4 TRBV4-1
CASSVSGPPGLYTGELFF TGTGCCAGCAGCGTATCCGGGCCCCCGGGACTCTACACCGGGGAGCTGTTTTTT . . 18 TRBJ2-2 TRBV9
CASSSGVLLGDGYTF TGTGCCAGCAGCAGCGGGGTCCTCCTAGGGGATGGCTACACCTTC . . 15 TRBJ1-2 TRBV7-2
CASSSKTGVSSEQYF TGTGCCAGCAGCTCCAAGACAGGGGTGTCGAGCGAGCAGTACTTC TRBD1 . 15 TRBJ2-7 TRBV5-6
CAISEPVGLAGGTDTQYF TGTGCCATCAGTGAGCCCGTGGGACTAGCGGGTGGCACAGATACGCAGTATTTT TRBD2 . 18 TRBJ2-3 TRBV10-3
CASSLALDSSYGYTF TGCGCCAGCAGCTTGGCCTTAGACAGTTCCTATGGCTACACCTTC . . 15 TRBJ1-2 TRBV5-1
CASSPKMEGPNTGELFF TGTGCCAGCTCACCAAAAATGGAGGGTCCCAACACCGGGGAGCTGTTTTTT . . 17 TRBJ2-2 TRBV18
CASSLNQGPLQPQHF TGCGCCAGCAGCCTAAATCAGGGGCCCCTTCAGCCCCAGCATTTT . few 15 TRBJ1-5 TRBV4-1
CASSRGIRETQYF TGTGCCAGCAGTAGGGGAATTCGGGAGACCCAGTACTTC . few 13 TRBJ2-5 TRBV7-2
CASSLPGMGETQYF TGTGCCAGCAGCCTACCAGGGATGGGAGAGACCCAGTACTTC . . 14 TRBJ2-5 TRBV6-5
CASSQTGDTEAFF TGTGCCAGCTCACAAACAGGGGACACTGAAGCTTTCTTT TRBD1 . 13 TRBJ1-1 TRBV18
CASSELGGLVNSPLHF TGTGCCAGCAGTGAATTGGGGGGACTCGTGAATTCACCCCTCCACTTT . . 16 TRBJ1-6 TRBV6-1
CASSEYRRDGTIYGYTF TGTGCCAGCAGTGAATACCGCCGGGACGGGACAATCTATGGCTACACCTTC . . 17 TRBJ1-2 TRBV25-1
CASTVLAGYNEQFF TGTGCCAGCACTGTACTAGCGGGGTACAATGAGCAGTTCTTC TRBD2 . 14 TRBJ2-1 TRBV6-1
CASSIIRSIYYGYTF TGTGCCAGTAGTATAATTCGTAGTATCTACTATGGCTACACCTTC . . 15 TRBJ1-2 TRBV19
CASSLVGGAQYF TGTGCCAGCAGCCTGGTTGGGGGCGCCCAGTACTTC . . 12 TRBJ2-5 TRBV11-2
CASSPGEETQYF TGTGCCAGCTCCCCCGGGGAGGAGACCCAGTACTTC . once 12 TRBJ2-5 TRBV18
CASSSEGATNEKLFF TGTGCCAGCAGTTCCGAAGGAGCAACTAATGAAAAACTGTTTTTT . . 15 TRBJ1-4 TRBV6-5
CASGLGGPYGYTF TGTGCCAGCGGACTGGGGGGTCCCTATGGCTACACCTTC . once 13 TRBJ1-2 TRBV25-1
CASSPFPGQGTYEQYF TGCGCCAGCAGCCCGTTCCCAGGACAGGGGACCTACGAGCAGTACTTC TRBD1 . 16 TRBJ2-7 TRBV5-1
CASSQDRGAYYGYTF TGCGCCAGCAGCCAAGATCGGGGGGCGTACTATGGCTACACCTTC . . 15 TRBJ1-2 TRBV4-3
CASRGGDRGRETQYF TGTGCCAGCAGAGGAGGAGACAGGGGCAGGGAGACCCAGTACTTC TRBD1 . 15 TRBJ2-5 TRBV28
CASKLVEETQYF TGCGCCAGCAAGCTTGTAGAAGAGACCCAGTACTTC . once 12 TRBJ2-5 TRBV5-1
CASSRQIAGHTGELFF TGTGCCAGCAGCCGCCAAATAGCGGGCCACACCGGGGAGCTGTTTTTT TRBD2 . 16 TRBJ2-2 TRBV4-2
CASSLADEQYF TGTGCCAGCAGCTTAGCCGACGAGCAGTACTTC . few 11 TRBJ2-7 TRBV7-2
CASSRWTGTEAFF TGCGCCAGCAGCCGATGGACAGGAACTGAAGCTTTCTTT TRBD1 . 13 TRBJ1-1 TRBV4-1
CASSLGQGPDTQYF TGTGCCAGTAGTCTTGGACAGGGGCCAGATACGCAGTATTTT TRBD1 once 14 TRBJ2-3 TRBV19
CASSSTPAEGYEQYF TGCGCCAGCAGCTCTACTCCCGCGGAGGGCTACGAGCAGTACTTC . . 15 TRBJ2-7 TRBV5-1
CASSPTLYVPGEGYTF TGTGCCAGCAGCCCGACCCTGTACGTTCCGGGGGAGGGCTACACCTTC . . 16 TRBJ1-2 TRBV9
CASSVSGTNEQFF TGTGCCAGCAGCGTTAGCGGGACCAATGAGCAGTTCTTC TRBD2 once 13 TRBJ2-1 TRBV7-9
CASSISQHMNTEAFF TGTGCCAGCAGCATTTCACAGCACATGAACACTGAAGCTTTCTTT . . 15 TRBJ1-1 TRBV9
CASSDHPYRVGATDTQYF TGTGCCAGCAGTGACCACCCCTACAGGGTTGGAGCCACAGATACGCAGTATTTT . . 18 TRBJ2-3 TRBV6-4
CASSEFGGDSGNTIYF TGTGCCAGCAGTGAATTTGGAGGAGACTCTGGAAACACCATATATTTT . . 16 TRBJ1-3 TRBV25-1
CASSYSLGDFNTEAFF TGTGCCAGCAGTTACTCGCTTGGGGACTTCAACACTGAAGCTTTCTTT . . 16 TRBJ1-1 TRBV6-5